This TCR beta chain came from a study of T-cell memory formation after mild COVID-19. Findings of the study overall: Memory cells collected pre-infection included some clones that later responded, suggesting cross-reactive memory joined.

Each CDR3 protein is one row after TCRdb ran MiXCR on the 5' RACE reads. The sample holds some 270,000 distinct CDR3 sequences, just over 15% seen once. A remark on this clonotype: Antigen specificity is unknown.

This receptor was obtained from an adult woman who had mild COVID-19 (a few samples of this study predate the infection). Cell type and time point are not known. Sequenced: PBMCs or a T cell subset sorted from them (not recorded which).

As DNA, the CDR3 is TGCAGTGCTAGAGATTACTCAGGGAGGGAAAAACTGTTTTTT. It is translated as CSARDYSGREKLFF. V usage is TRBV20-1 and J usage is TRBJ1-4; the D gene is possibly TRBD1 (5 bases). The CDR3 loop spans 14 amino acids. V shed 0 bases and J shed 8 bases, with 13 bases lying between them. The germline CDR1 and CDR2 sequences are DFQATT and SNEGSKA (reference sequence).